This T cell receptor (beta chain) derives from a study of T cells in Graves' hyperthyroidism and ophthalmopathy. The diagnoses drew upon clinical symptoms, serum thyroxine and TRAb, thyroid ultrasound and orbital computed tomography. V was cut by 4 bases and J by 3 bases, with 17 bases left in between. Germline loops: CDR1 SGHRS, CDR2 YFSETQ. This CDR3 contains 15 residues. Amplified regions were TCR beta CDR3 sequences from RNA transcripts. The TCR CDR3 first-round RT-PCR relied on the HTBI primer set. TCRdb re-called the multiplex PCR reads with MiXCR, one entry per CDR3 protein. This sample yields 550,000 to 600,000 distinct CDR3 sequences, of which just over 45% are seen a single time; around 17% belongs to the top ten.

The chain joins TRBV5-1 to TRBJ2-7; possible D gene TRBD2, 6 bases. Sequencing was performed on peripheral blood or thyroid tissue (not recorded which). The receptor was isolated from an adult woman with Graves' disease, either hyperthyroidism or ophthalmopathy (not recorded which). CDR3 in DNA: TGCGCCAGCAGCCCCGGGGGTAGCGGTGGCTACGAGCAGTACTTC. Its translation: CASSPGGSGGYEQYF. The entire variable domain, with the rest obtained from reference TRBV5-1 and TRBJ2-7, is as follows: KAGVTQTPRYLIKTRGQQVTLSCSPISGHRSVSWYQQTPGQGLQFLFEYFSETQRNKGNFPGRFSGRQFSNSRSEMNVSTLELGDSALYLCASSPGGSGGYEQYFGPGTRLTVT.